Below, 23 T cell receptor beta chains from the same sample are listed, as sequenced in a study of vaccination and CD4 T cells after COVID-19. Treatment noted: approximately nine-day PBMC culture with coronavirus spike peptide pools or control peptides (ViraFEST assay). Collection of the unexposed donor's CD4+ T cells took place before the COVID-19 pandemic (2011-2018). These receptors are not linked to any known antigen. The assay that was used to sequence DNA from cultured CD4+ T cells was the Oncomine TCR Beta short-read assay. TCRdb re-called the PCR reads with MiXCR, one entry per CDR3 protein. The table has roughly 6,500 distinct CDR3 sequences, roughly 33% seen once. The sequencing sample was made of CD4+ T cells from blood, cultured in vitro. These receptors were taken from a human donor in good health.

The gene calls are TRBV11-2 and TRBJ1-1, with D hard to call. This CDR3 is 14 amino acids long. Trimming removed 0 bases at V and 7 bases at J, with 12 bases between. Germline V gene sequence: CDR1 SGHAT, CDR2 FQNNGV. CDR3 loop: CASSLELGWHEAFF. The CDR3 region has the DNA TGTGCCAGCAGCTTAGAGTTGGGGTGGCATGAAGCTTTCTTT.

This rearrangement joins TRBV9 to TRBJ2-5; a weak D match, TRBD2 (6 bases). This CDR3 region has 14 residues. V was pared by 2 bases and J by 5 bases, with 13 bases between. Germline V gene lookup returns CDR1 SGDLS and CDR2 YYNGEE. The CDR3 reads CASSVEGQGETQYF. The CDR3 DNA reads as TGTGCCAGCAGCGTGGAGGGGCAGGGCGAGACCCAGTACTTC. The variable domain in full, with the rest retrieved from reference TRBV9 and TRBJ2-5, is DSGVTQTPKHLITATGQRVTLRCSPRSGDLSVYWYQQSLDQGLQFLIQYYNGEERAKGNILERFSAQQFPDLHSELNLSSLELGDSALYFCASSVEGQGETQYFGPGTRLLVL.

This chain uses TRBV4-1 with TRBJ2-6; D gene ambiguous. This CDR3 region has 17 residues. CDR1 and CDR2 (germline): MGHRA, YSYEKL. V was clipped by 0 bases and J by 4 bases, with 13 bases between them. The CDR3 DNA is TGCGCCAGCAGCCAAGATATTATAGCTGTAGGGGCCAACGTCCTGACTTTC. Translation: CASSQDIIAVGANVLTF.

J is TRBJ2-2 and V is TRBV20-1; TRBD1 matches 8 bases. Trimming took 6 bases from V and 3 from J; bases not matched to a gene: 6. CDR1 and CDR2 from the germline V gene are DFQATT and SNEGSKA (reference sequence). The CDR3 has 14 residues. The CDR3 here is CSARPGGHTGELFF. The CDR3 coding sequence is TGCAGTGCCCGGCCAGGGGGCCACACCGGGGAGCTGTTTTTT.

The rearrangement links TRBV5-1 to TRBJ1-2; TRBD1 matches at 7 bases. The germline V gene encodes CDR1 SGHRS and CDR2 YFSETQ. The CDR3 is 15 residues long. J was trimmed by 1 base and V by 4 bases; bases with no gene match: 7. This CDR3 is CASSLGTVNNYGYTF. CDR3 in DNA: TGCGCCAGCAGCCTTGGGACAGTCAATAACTATGGCTACACCTTC.

This clonotype was seen more than once but under ten times. This rearrangement joins TRBV20-1 to TRBJ2-7, with 9 positions matching TRBD2. This CDR3 is 15 amino acids long. Germline V gives CDR1 DFQATT, CDR2 SNEGSKA (reference sequence). V lost 6 bases to trimming and J lost 4 bases; unmatched junction nucleotides: 13. The CDR3 region has the DNA TGCAGTGCGCCCTCCATCCAGCGGGGGGAGTACGAGCAGTACTTC. Its translation is CSAPSIQRGEYEQYF.

This clonotype was recorded a few times. The chain has TRBV7-9 and TRBJ2-5, with 8 bases that match TRBD1. This CDR3 is 15 amino acids long. J was trimmed by 5 bases and V by 11 bases; bases with no gene match: 16. Looked up from germline, CDR1 is SEHNR and CDR2 is FQNEAQ (reference sequence). The CDR3 DNA reads as TGTGCCTCCACCTTTCGGCAGGGGGCGAGGGAGACCCAGTACTTC. It translates to CASTFRQGARETQYF.

The chain uses TRBV7-8 and TRBJ2-7, with D hard to call. This CDR3 contains 11 residues. Per germline, CDR1 SGHVS and CDR2 FQNEAQ. V dropped 6 bases and J dropped 0 bases, with 3 bases sitting between them. The CDR3 region has the DNA TGTGCCAGCAGTCTCTCCTACGAGCAGTACTTC. As protein: CASSLSYEQYF. The variable domain in full, completed from reference TRBV7-8 and TRBJ2-7, reads GAGVSQSPRYKVAKRGQDVALRCDPISGHVSLFWYQQALGQGPEFLTYFQNEAQLDKSGLPSDRFFAERPEGSVSTLKIQRTQQEDSAVYLCASSLSYEQYFGPGTRLTVT.

DNA of the CDR3: TGTGCCAGCAGTTACTCCAGGCTCAACTCTGGAAACACCATATATTTT. Translation gives CASSYSRLNSGNTIYF. The chain couples TRBV6-5 to TRBJ1-3; D call uncertain. Trimming took off 0 bases at V and 0 bases at J, with 9 bases between the two ends. This CDR3 is 16 amino acids long. Looked up from germline, CDR1 is MNHEY and CDR2 is SVGAGI.

A few counts support this clonotype. The CDR3 is CASSARLGNEQFF. The CDR3, as DNA: TGTGCCAGCAGTGCGCGTCTAGGGAATGAGCAGTTCTTC. The genes are TRBV6-1 and TRBJ2-1; D gene ambiguous. Deletions cut 4 bases from V and 7 bases from J, with 11 bases between. CDR1 MNHNS and CDR2 SASEGT come from the germline V gene. The CDR3 length is 13 residues.

The sample holds a few counts of this clonotype. The chain joins TRBV18 to TRBJ1-5; 7 positions agree with TRBD1. Germline-derived CDR1 and CDR2 are KGHSH and LQKENI. The CDR3 runs to 15 residues. V shed 4 bases and J 2 bases; nucleotides not matched to a gene: 5. The CDR3 bases are TGTGCCAGCTCACTCGGGGGACAGCGCAATCAGCCCCAGCATTTT. Translated, it gives CASSLGGQRNQPQHF.

This chain links TRBV14 with TRBJ1-2; weak D call: TRBD1 (6 bases). Trimming shortened V by 1 base and J by 0 bases, and 12 bases separated the two germline ends. Germline V CDR1 and CDR2: SGHDN, FVKESK. The CDR3 loop spans 16 amino acids. The CDR3 here is CASSQGGGFSNYGYTF. Written as DNA, the CDR3 is TGTGCCAGCAGCCAAGGCGGGGGCTTCTCTAACTATGGCTACACCTTC.

This clonotype is deemed large. The rearrangement links TRBV7-2 to TRBJ2-7, with D possibly being TRBD1 (5 bases). Trimming cost V 4 bases and J 5 bases, with 15 bases left between them. In germline, CDR1 is SGHTA, CDR2 FQGNSA. This CDR3 is built from 14 residues. CDR3 sequence (DNA): TGTGCCAGCAGCTCTTTCCAGGGTTTCGACGAGCAGTACTTC. This encodes CASSSFQGFDEQYF. The full variable domain, completed using reference TRBV7-2 and TRBJ2-7, is GAGVSQSPSNKVTEKGKDVELRCDPISGHTALYWYRQSLGQGLEFLIYFQGNSAPDKSGLPSDRFSAERTGGSVSTLTIQRTQQEDSAVYLCASSSFQGFDEQYFGPGTRLTVT.

This clonotype came up a few times. The rearrangement uses TRBV6-5 and TRBJ1-2; D not resolved. The CDR3 has 12 residues. V was pared by 4 bases and J by 8 bases, with 11 bases between. CDR1 MNHEY and CDR2 SVGAGI come from the germline V gene. CDR3 DNA: TGTGCCAGCAGTTTAGATGTGGGAGGCTACACCTTC. Encoded protein: CASSLDVGGYTF.

The genes are TRBV4-2 and TRBJ2-7, with D perhaps TRBD2 (6 bases). V shed 3 bases and J shed 2 bases, with 14 bases lying between them. This CDR3 has 15 residues. CDR1 and CDR2 from the germline V gene are LGHNA and YNFKEQ. As DNA, the CDR3 is TGTGCCAGCAGCCACGGACTACGTCGCACCTACGAGCAGTACTTC. Encoded protein: CASSHGLRRTYEQYF.

The chain has TRBV11-2 and TRBJ2-7; 7 bases line up with TRBD1. CDR3 length: 14 amino acids. J was trimmed by 4 bases and V by 4 bases; bases with no gene match: 7. Germline V gene lookup returns CDR1 SGHAT and CDR2 FQNNGV. CDR3 loop: CASSSRQGTYEQYF. The CDR3 DNA reads TGTGCCAGCAGCTCCAGACAGGGAACTTACGAGCAGTACTTC.

This clonotype showed up just a few times. J is TRBJ1-6 and V is TRBV18, with a weak D call TRBD1 (6 bases). Trimming left V 6 bases short and J 6 bases short, with 15 bases between. The CDR3 has 15 amino acids. Germline CDR1 and CDR2: KGHSH and LQKENI. The CDR3 spells CASSVGQPANSPLHF. In DNA form, the CDR3 reads TGTGCCAGCTCGGTAGGACAGCCGGCTAATTCACCCCTCCACTTT.

The V gene is TRBV11-1, the J gene TRBJ1-1; TRBD1 matches 7 bases. Germline lookup yields CDR1 SGHAT and CDR2 FQDESV (reference sequence). J was trimmed by 7 bases and V by 5 bases; bases with no gene match: 7. The CDR3 is 13 amino acids. CDR3 DNA: TGTGCCAGCAGCGGACACAGGGGCATTGAAGCTTTCTTT. This encodes CASSGHRGIEAFF.

The chain has TRBV20-1 and TRBJ2-3, with D maybe TRBD1 (5 bases). This CDR3 region has 12 residues. The germline V gene has CDR1 DFQATT and CDR2 SNEGSKA (reference sequence). The CDR3 here is CSVEQASDTQYF. CDR3 nucleotides: TGCAGCGTGGAACAGGCTTCGGATACGCAGTATTTT.

This clonotype has just a few counts. The V call is TRBV27, the J call TRBJ1-1; 9 nucleotides line up with TRBD1. Germline-derived CDR1 and CDR2 are MNHEY and SMNVEV (reference sequence). The CDR3 sequence is 16 residues long. The trim removed 7 bases at V and 0 bases at J, leaving 9 bases unmatched. CDR3 sequence: CASTPGQGDMNTEAFF. The CDR3 DNA follows: TGTGCCAGCACACCGGGACAGGGTGACATGAACACTGAAGCTTTCTTT.

V gene TRBV30 combines with J gene TRBJ1-2; D unclear. V was pared by 2 bases and J by 3 bases, with 10 bases between. CDR1 and CDR2 from the germline V gene are GTSNPN and SVGIG (reference sequence). The CDR3 is 13 amino acids. CDR3: CAWSIGPYYGYTF. DNA of the CDR3: TGTGCCTGGAGTATAGGCCCCTACTATGGCTACACCTTC.

V usage is TRBV20-1 and J usage is TRBJ2-1, with D possibly being TRBD1 or TRBD2 (7 bases each). The CDR3 runs 17 residues. V lost 1 base and J 5 bases, leaving 21 bases between the germline ends. Germline CDR1 and CDR2: DFQATT and SNEGSKA (reference sequence). The CDR3, as DNA: TGCAGTGCTAGAGTATACAGGGGAGGGACCATCGACAATGAGCAGTTCTTC. Protein: CSARVYRGGTIDNEQFF.

This sequence joins TRBV12-3 or TRBV12-4 and TRBJ1-1; 9 positions match TRBD1. With 7 bases clipped from V and 0 bases from J, the junction kept 3 bases outside the gene matches. The CDR3 has 14 residues. CDR3 sequence reads: CASTRDRVNTEAFF. DNA for the CDR3: TGTGCCAGCACCCGGGACAGGGTGAACACTGAAGCTTTCTTT.